Listed below are T cell receptor beta chains from one sample, sequenced in a study of regulatory T cells in long-lasting Graves disease. TCRdb used MiXCR to reprocess the multiplex PCR reads, holding one entry per CDR3 protein. This table has roughly 400,000 distinct CDR3 sequences, 20% to 25% appearing once. Sequences were derived from peripheral blood mononuclear cells (PBMCs), sampled when the disease was refractory, from a patient treated with antithyroid drugs. These receptor sequences come from a female donor with Graves disease. Each CDR3 is given with its conserved first and last residue. Fields, in order: V gene, clone size, D gene, J gene, CDR3 protein, CDR3 DNA. D genes are given only for firm matches. Not every row has a clone size; where given, it reads once, few, many or a size class.

v_gene: TRBV7-2
abundance: many
d_gene: NA
j_gene: TRBJ1-4
CDR3aa: CASSVTRAFNEKLFF
CDR3nt: TGTGCCAGCAGCGTCACGCGGGCTTTTAATGAAAAACTGTTTTTT

v_gene: TRBV10-3
abundance: many
d_gene: NA
j_gene: TRBJ2-5
CDR3aa: CAISGSRGETQYF
CDR3nt: TGTGCCATCAGTGGGTCCCGGGGGGAGACCCAGTACTTC

v_gene: TRBV7-9
abundance: NA
d_gene: TRBD2
j_gene: TRBJ2-1
CDR3aa: CASSPRHLGLAGGVKQFF
CDR3nt: TGTGCCAGCAGCCCAAGACACTTGGGACTAGCGGGAGGCGTTAAGCAGTTCTTC

v_gene: TRBV20-1
abundance: NA
d_gene: NA
j_gene: TRBJ2-7
CDR3aa: CSAKGGQGKGLSSYEQYF
CDR3nt: TGCAGTGCCAAAGGGGGGCAGGGGAAGGGCTTAAGCTCCTACGAGCAGTACTTC

v_gene: TRBV11-2
abundance: many
d_gene: NA
j_gene: TRBJ2-2
CDR3aa: CASSSSWDTGELFF
CDR3nt: TGTGCCAGCAGCTCCTCCTGGGACACCGGGGAGCTGTTTTTT

v_gene: TRBV12-3/TRBV12-4
abundance: many
d_gene: NA
j_gene: TRBJ2-5
CDR3aa: CASRFGIMGTQYF
CDR3nt: TGTGCCAGCAGATTCGGGATAATGGGGACCCAGTACTTC

v_gene: TRBV28
abundance: many
d_gene: NA
j_gene: TRBJ2-5
CDR3aa: CASSQNVETQYF
CDR3nt: TGTGCCAGCAGTCAAAACGTTGAGACCCAGTACTTC

v_gene: TRBV7-9
abundance: few
d_gene: NA
j_gene: TRBJ1-1
CDR3aa: CASSRSGVGNTEAFF
CDR3nt: TGTGCCAGCAGTCGTTCAGGGGTGGGGAACACTGAAGCTTTCTTT

v_gene: TRBV5-4
abundance: NA
d_gene: NA
j_gene: TRBJ2-5
CDR3aa: CASSQDELGTQYF
CDR3nt: TGTGCCAGCAGCCAGGACGAGCTCGGGACACAGTACTTC

v_gene: TRBV11-3
abundance: NA
d_gene: TRBD1
j_gene: TRBJ2-7
CDR3aa: CASSLDQGVAFYEQYF
CDR3nt: TGTGCCAGCAGCTTAGATCAGGGGGTAGCTTTCTACGAGCAGTACTTC

v_gene: TRBV10-1
abundance: many
d_gene: TRBD2
j_gene: TRBJ2-7
CDR3aa: CASSGLAGTSYEQYF
CDR3nt: TGCGCCAGCAGTGGACTAGCCGGGACTAGCTACGAGCAGTACTTC

v_gene: TRBV20-1
abundance: many
d_gene: TRBD1
j_gene: TRBJ1-5
CDR3aa: CSARDQGGIVYQPQHF
CDR3nt: TGCAGTGCTAGAGATCAGGGGGGTATCGTCTATCAGCCCCAGCATTTT

v_gene: TRBV2
abundance: NA
d_gene: NA
j_gene: TRBJ2-1
CDR3aa: CASSIAGEQFF
CDR3nt: TGTGCCAGCAGTATCGCTGGTGAGCAGTTCTTC

v_gene: TRBV30
abundance: few
d_gene: NA
j_gene: TRBJ2-7
CDR3aa: CAWSNTGRYEQYF
CDR3nt: TGTGCCTGGTCCAACACAGGGAGGTACGAGCAGTACTTC

v_gene: TRBV20-1
abundance: few
d_gene: NA
j_gene: TRBJ1-1
CDR3aa: CSAIGPGSTEAFF
CDR3nt: TGCAGTGCTATCGGCCCAGGGAGCACTGAAGCTTTCTTT

v_gene: TRBV15
abundance: many
d_gene: NA
j_gene: TRBJ1-2
CDR3aa: CATSRDLLGTGGYTF
CDR3nt: TGTGCCACCAGCAGAGATCTTCTTGGCACAGGCGGCTACACCTTC

v_gene: TRBV24-1
abundance: many
d_gene: NA
j_gene: TRBJ2-5
CDR3aa: CATSGGSALQETQYF
CDR3nt: TGTGCCACCAGTGGTGGGTCGGCCCTTCAAGAGACCCAGTACTTC

v_gene: TRBV5-1
abundance: few
d_gene: NA
j_gene: TRBJ1-6
CDR3aa: CASSPGTDGSPLHF
CDR3nt: TGCGCCAGCAGCCCCGGGACGGACGGCTCACCCCTCCACTTT

v_gene: TRBV12-3/TRBV12-4
abundance: many
d_gene: TRBD2
j_gene: TRBJ2-5
CDR3aa: CASSPSGRGQETQYF
CDR3nt: TGTGCCAGCAGCCCTAGCGGGAGGGGGCAAGAGACCCAGTACTTC

v_gene: TRBV2
abundance: many
d_gene: TRBD2
j_gene: TRBJ2-5
CDR3aa: CATSSGDYLNTEETQYF
CDR3nt: TGTGCCACCTCCTCCGGGGACTACCTAAATACGGAAGAGACCCAGTACTTC

v_gene: TRBV6-1
abundance: few
d_gene: NA
j_gene: TRBJ2-5
CDR3aa: CASRGQSQETQYF
CDR3nt: TGTGCCAGCAGAGGCCAGTCCCAAGAGACCCAGTACTTC

v_gene: TRBV10-3
abundance: few
d_gene: TRBD1
j_gene: TRBJ1-1
CDR3aa: CAISESLPVTGLNTEAFF
CDR3nt: TGTGCCATCAGTGAGTCCCTTCCCGTGACAGGGCTGAACACTGAAGCTTTCTTT

v_gene: TRBV19
abundance: NA
d_gene: NA
j_gene: TRBJ1-5
CDR3aa: CATRAPGYWQPQHF
CDR3nt: TGTGCCACCAGGGCCCCGGGGTATTGGCAGCCCCAGCATTTT

v_gene: TRBV10-3
abundance: NA
d_gene: TRBD1
j_gene: TRBJ2-7
CDR3aa: CAISPGQGTPYEQYF
CDR3nt: TGTGCCATCAGCCCGGGACAGGGGACACCCTACGAGCAGTACTTC

v_gene: TRBV7-8
abundance: NA
d_gene: TRBD1
j_gene: TRBJ1-1
CDR3aa: CASSPLMDRGSAGAFF
CDR3nt: TGTGCCAGCTCACCACTAATGGACAGGGGGTCTGCTGGAGCTTTCTTT

v_gene: TRBV5-6
abundance: NA
d_gene: NA
j_gene: TRBJ1-5
CDR3aa: CASSLDGYNQPQHF
CDR3nt: TGTGCCAGCAGCTTGGATGGGTACAATCAGCCCCAGCATTTT

v_gene: TRBV29-1
abundance: many
d_gene: NA
j_gene: TRBJ2-6
CDR3aa: CSVEENSGANVLTF
CDR3nt: TGCAGCGTTGAAGAAAACTCTGGGGCCAACGTCCTGACTTTC

v_gene: TRBV11-3
abundance: many
d_gene: NA
j_gene: TRBJ1-1
CDR3aa: CASSLVLEGWTEAFF
CDR3nt: TGTGCCAGCAGCTTAGTCCTCGAAGGTTGGACTGAAGCTTTCTTT

v_gene: TRBV30
abundance: few
d_gene: TRBD1
j_gene: TRBJ1-2
CDR3aa: CARERQGSGYGYTF
CDR3nt: TGTGCCAGGGAGCGACAGGGATCGGGCTATGGCTACACCTTC